This T cell receptor (beta chain) was recorded in a study of T cell responses to AZD1222 COVID-19 vaccine. Study overall: Analysis merged second doses at about 4 or about 12 weeks.

Germline CDR1 is LNHDA and CDR2 is SQIVND (reference sequence). The J segment lost 7 bases and the V segment lost 7 bases, leaving 6 bases of the junction unmatched. The CDR3 is made up of 14 amino acids. Using immunoSEQ multiplex PCR, the repertoire was profiled, and TCRdb retains in-frame clones only, with some absent. The sample has roughly 130,000 clones; approximately 85% are singletons. Whole-study findings and limits: Seropositive AZD1222 recipients at baseline numbered only 6 or 7. Donors were chiefly white British, with a greater number of females, and clonal diversity was perhaps underestimated.

This clone showed up just a few times. The antigen remains undetermined. The sequence was obtained from an adult in good health. The specimen comprised peripheral blood, sampled on day 0 of AZD1222 vaccination. The rearrangement uses TRBV19 and TRBJ1-6; 8 nucleotides agree with TRBD1. As DNA, the CDR3 is TGTGCCAGTACCTTGACAGGGGAGAATTCACCCCTCCACTTT. It is translated as CASTLTGENSPLHF.